This T cell receptor beta chain is from a study of T cells after yellow fever vaccination (dated by TCRdb to between 2018 and 2020). About the study as a whole: The SMART-Seq v4 Ultra Low Input RNA kit was used to prepare libraries from fractions with low cell numbers. Two healthy male donors made up the cohort, one aged 18 to 30 years and the other aged 30 to 40 years. Blood samples were taken at several timepoints before and after primary and secondary immunization, and bulk PBMC replicates and cell subsets were isolated. To track T-cell clones before and after primary and booster YFV17D yellow fever vaccination, bulk TCR alpha and beta repertoires were sequenced longitudinally. What the study reported, not specific to this receptor: The secondary T-cell response was found to be weaker but faster than the primary response, with a peak reached on day 5 rather than on day 15. After the booster, most clones that had expanded after primary vaccination were detected again (nearly 97% of CD4 and 88% of CD8), suggesting broad maintenance of memory. Because abundant contaminating clonotypes from the bulk population could be contained in FACS-sorted repertoires, computational filtering was required. A small fraction of clonotypes appeared in both the CD4 and CD8 compartments, likely as a result of convergent recombination. The study included only a couple of donors, which limits how far the findings can be generalized.

This clonotype was counted a single time. The target of this receptor is not known. Per-base qualities were not stored, and no clone one base away is much larger. A lone read offers only weak evidence. Synthesis of TCR cDNA relied on 5'RACE template switching, a step that introduced a universal primer site along with unique molecular identifiers. Priming of cDNA synthesis was performed from both the TCR alpha and TCR beta constant segments. Library amplification used two PCR steps, and the second PCR step added sample barcodes and sequencing adapters. Libraries were sequenced on Illumina HiSeq 2500 (2x100 bp) or NovaSeq (2x150 bp). Per the source publication's procedure: Reads were demultiplexed and collapsed into UMI consensus sequences with MIGEC, and V(D)J alignment was performed with MiXCR. Using edgeR on replicate PBMC samples, clonotypes were called vaccine-responding if FDR was below 0.01 and the log2 fold change was above 5 up to day 15. CD4 or CD8 identity was assigned to each bulk clonotype according to whether the clonotype was present at higher abundance in the sequenced CD4 repertoire or the sequenced CD8 repertoire. TCRdb reprocessing: public reads trimmed at Q25 with fastp, clones called with MiXCR, in-frame beta chains kept. Rows merge per CDR3 protein into single entries with the most common DNA and genes. The V and J calls, along with clone size, are taken from TCRdb and not from the paper's own processing. The sample contains a few hundred thousand distinct CDR3 sequences, roughly a sixth of them found a single time. Around 15% of the sample lies in the top ten.

The CDR3 has 13 amino acids, counting the end cysteine and phenylalanine. The DNA shown is the 39-base CDR3, in frame from base 1. CDR1 and CDR2 were assigned from the germline V gene as SGHRS and YFSETQ. Germline trimming amounts to 3 bases on V and 9 bases on J, with 8 as the count of junction bases outside the gene matches. In the paper's terms, the treatment or condition label means: live attenuated yellow fever vaccine strain. At every blood-draw timepoint, two biological replicates of bulk PBMCs were collected. PBMCs were isolated from peripheral blood using a standard Ficoll-Paque protocol. TriZol was used to extract RNA from bulk PBMCs, from CD4 and CD8 fractions, and from dextramer-positive and dextramer-negative fractions.

Rearrangement joined TRBV5-1 to TRBJ2-5; 7 central bases correspond to TRBD1. The sample here was PBMCs, taken 4 to 6 days after the first yellow fever vaccination. The receptor's source is a man younger than 30 who received the YFV17D yellow fever vaccine. The CDR3 corresponds to CASSSDRGQAQYF. The bases read TGCGCCAGCAGCTCCGACAGAGGACAGGCCCAGTACTTC.